Detailed here is one T cell receptor beta chain. The ends lost 3 bases at V and 9 bases at J; junction bases unmatched: 10. Germline lookup yields CDR1 SGHRS and CDR2 YFSETQ. The CDR3 covers 14 residues. Methods used by the authors: Reference gene primer amplification gave estimated nucleated cell counts. Using immunoSEQ multiplex PCR, the repertoire was profiled, and TCRdb retains in-frame clones only, with some absent. V, J and clone size reflect that table, while D and trimming were determined from the DNA. The table lists approximately 190,000 clones, 82% of them singletons, with about 5% in the top ten. The sample is drawn from a study of blood T cell repertoires in COVID-19. Study overall: COVID-19 samples, acute and convalescent, were from the United States, Italy and Spain. PBMCs, B-cell-depleted T cells, or T cells provided the cDNA or gDNA that made up the material.

This clonotype originated in a woman aged 30 to 39 with acute or convalescent COVID-19. The rearrangement joins TRBV5-1 to TRBJ2-7; 9 bases agree with TRBD1. Sequenced material: peripheral blood. The CDR3 DNA reads TGCGCCAGCAGCTCGACGACAGGGGGGGTCTTGCAGTACTTC. Amino acids: CASSSTTGGVLQYF.